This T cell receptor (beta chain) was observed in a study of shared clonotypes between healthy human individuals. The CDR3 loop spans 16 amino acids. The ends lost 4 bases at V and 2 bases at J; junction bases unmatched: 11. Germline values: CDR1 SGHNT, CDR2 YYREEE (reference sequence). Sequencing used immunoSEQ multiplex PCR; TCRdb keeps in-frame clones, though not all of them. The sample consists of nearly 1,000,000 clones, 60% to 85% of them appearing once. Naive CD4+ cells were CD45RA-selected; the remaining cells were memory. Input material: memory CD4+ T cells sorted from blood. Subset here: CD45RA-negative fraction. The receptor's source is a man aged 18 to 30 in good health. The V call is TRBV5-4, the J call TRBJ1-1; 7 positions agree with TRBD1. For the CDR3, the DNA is TGTGCCAGCAGCCCTTGGACAGGAGGGCGAAACACTGAAGCTTTCTTT. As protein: CASSPWTGGRNTEAFF.